These T cell receptor beta chains were read from a single sample in a study of prognosis after radiotherapy for stage I lung cancer. TCRdb processed the multiplex PCR reads anew with MiXCR; each CDR3 protein has one entry. The repertoire holds under 30,000 distinct CDR3 sequences, with less than 40% as singletons. Specimen: PBMCs, collected before or after stereotactic body radiation therapy (not recorded which). Receptors originate from a donor at least 50 years old with non-small cell lung cancer. Both conserved end residues are part of each CDR3. The D gene is left open where the match is weak. The listing skips clone size in some rows; elsewhere it reads once, few, many or a size class.

clone_size,v_call,j_call,d_call,cdr3_aa,cdr3_nt
once,TRBV2,TRBJ2-5,NA,CASTQVGVRETQYF,TGTGCCAGCACCCAAGTGGGGGTAAGGGAGACCCAGTACTTC
NA,TRBV19,TRBJ1-6,NA,CASRERGESPPHF,TGTGCCAGTCGGGAAAGGGGTGAATCACCCCCCCACTTT
many,TRBV7-8,TRBJ2-7,NA,CASSLGVGVEQYF,TGTGCCAGCAGCTTAGGGGTAGGGGTCGAGCAGTACTTC
many,TRBV14,TRBJ1-1,NA,CASSPPGQENTEAFF,TGTGCCAGCAGCCCCCCGGGACAAGAGAACACTGAAGCTTTCTTT
many,TRBV6-2/TRBV6-3,TRBJ2-4,NA,CASSRKGNIQYF,TGTGCCAGCAGCCGGAAGGGAAACATTCAGTACTTC
NA,TRBV11-2,TRBJ2-3,NA,CASSLGELSTDTQYF,TGTGCCAGCAGCTTAGGAGAGCTTAGCACAGATACGCAGTATTTT
many,TRBV30,TRBJ1-5,TRBD1,CAWSAPRTGYYNQPQHF,TGTGCCTGGAGTGCCCCGAGGACAGGATACTACAATCAGCCCCAGCATTTT
medium-sized,TRBV6-1,TRBJ1-6,TRBD1,CASSQTGSSPLHF,TGTGCCAGCAGCCAGACAGGGAGTTCACCCCTCCACTTT
many,TRBV19,TRBJ2-5,TRBD1,CASSTPGQHQETQYF,TGTGCCAGTAGTACCCCGGGACAGCACCAAGAGACCCAGTACTTC
many,TRBV28,TRBJ1-1,NA,CASSLVSENTEAFF,TGTGCCAGCAGTTTGGTTTCAGAGAACACTGAAGCTTTCTTT
many,TRBV6-1,TRBJ1-3,TRBD1,CASRGDRSSGNTIYF,TGTGCCAGCAGGGGGGACAGGAGCTCTGGAAACACCATATATTTT
many,TRBV20-1,TRBJ2-7,NA,CSSPDLSFSYEQYF,TGCAGTTCACCGGACTTGTCTTTCTCCTACGAGCAGTACTTC
many,TRBV6-5,TRBJ2-1,NA,CASSYSRIQSYNEQFF,TGTGCCAGCAGTTACTCTCGGATACAGTCCTACAATGAGCAGTTCTTC
many,TRBV3-1,TRBJ1-6,NA,CASRPWAEHSPLHF,TGTGCCAGCAGACCCTGGGCCGAACATTCACCCCTCCACTTT
many,TRBV25-1,TRBJ1-3,NA,CASSEWNRDPSGNTIYF,TGTGCCAGCAGTGAATGGAACAGGGACCCCTCCGGAAACACCATATATTTT
NA,TRBV30,TRBJ2-2,NA,CAWSPPAGDGGELFF,TGTGCCTGGTCACCTCCCGCGGGTGACGGCGGGGAGCTGTTTTTT
many,TRBV18,TRBJ2-7,TRBD2,CASSPLAGGTSSYEQYF,TGTGCCAGCTCACCGTTAGCGGGGGGTACAAGCTCCTACGAGCAGTACTTC
many,TRBV7-2,TRBJ2-7,NA,CASSLDGRNLVRAYEQYF,TGTGCCAGCAGCTTAGACGGTAGAAACCTGGTCCGAGCCTACGAGCAGTACTTC
medium-sized,TRBV20-1,TRBJ2-7,TRBD2,CSASVTSGSYEQYF,TGCAGTGCATCAGTCACTAGCGGATCCTACGAGCAGTACTTC
many,TRBV19,TRBJ1-6,NA,CASRDTANSPLHF,TGTGCCAGTCGGGACACTGCAAATTCACCCCTCCACTTT
many,TRBV6-1,TRBJ1-4,NA,CASRPNPVATNEKLFF,TGTGCCAGCAGACCCAACCCAGTTGCAACTAATGAAAAACTGTTTTTT
many,TRBV28,TRBJ2-1,NA,CASSPGQTYNEQFF,TGTGCCAGCAGTCCTGGACAGACTTACAATGAGCAGTTCTTC
NA,TRBV5-6,TRBJ2-3,NA,CTSSLVRGVEDTQYF,TGTACCAGCAGCTTGGTTAGGGGAGTCGAAGATACGCAGTATTTT
many,TRBV10-3,TRBJ2-7,NA,CASCNSYEQYF,TGTGCCAGCTGTAACAGCTACGAGCAGTACTTC
many,TRBV24-1,TRBJ2-5,NA,CATSDFETQYF,TGTGCCACCAGTGATTTCGAGACCCAGTACTTC
many,TRBV14,TRBJ1-3,NA,CASSQDAQPRFSGNTIYF,TGTGCCAGCAGCCAAGATGCACAGCCTAGATTCTCTGGAAACACCATATATTTT
medium-sized,TRBV28,TRBJ1-6,NA,CASSPDIGSYNSPLHF,TGTGCCAGCAGCCCGGACATAGGGTCCTATAATTCACCCCTCCACTTT
NA,TRBV7-2,TRBJ2-1,TRBD2,CASSGGLAGNDEQFF,TGTGCCAGCAGCGGGGGACTAGCGGGTAACGATGAGCAGTTCTTC
many,TRBV30,TRBJ2-2,NA,CAWGRGIDTGELFF,TGTGCCTGGGGCAGGGGAATCGACACCGGGGAGCTGTTTTTT
NA,TRBV5-8,TRBJ1-1,NA,CASSLLPNTEAFF,TGTGCCAGCAGCTTGTTGCCGAACACTGAAGCTTTCTTT
many,TRBV2,TRBJ1-3,NA,CASKERGSGNTIYF,TGTGCCAGCAAGGAACGGGGGTCGGGAAACACCATATATTTT
many,TRBV3-1,TRBJ2-7,TRBD2,CASSQTRTSGLLRGQYF,TGTGCCAGCAGCCAAACCCGGACTAGCGGGCTCCTACGAGGGCAGTACTTC
many,TRBV9,TRBJ1-6,TRBD1,CASSVLGTGNSPLHF,TGTGCCAGCAGCGTCCTTGGGACAGGGAATTCACCCCTCCACTTT
few,TRBV5-6,TRBJ2-2,NA,CASSRTGELFF,TGTGCCAGCAGCAGGACAGGGGAGCTGTTTTTT
many,TRBV5-5,TRBJ2-3,NA,CASSLGGLITDTQYF,TGTGCCAGCAGCTTGGGCGGACTGATCACAGATACGCAGTATTTT
NA,TRBV19,TRBJ2-6,NA,CASSIPGVFQSGANVLTF,TGTGCCAGTAGTATCCCGGGCGTATTCCAATCTGGGGCCAACGTCCTGACTTTC
many,TRBV6-5,TRBJ1-1,TRBD1,CASSSRTGGTEAFF,TGTGCCAGCAGTTCCCGGACAGGGGGCACTGAAGCTTTCTTT
many,TRBV7-9,TRBJ2-5,NA,CASSLDAWTDIGRETQYF,TGTGCCAGCAGCTTAGATGCCTGGACAGACATTGGACGAGAGACCCAGTACTTC
many,TRBV20-1,TRBJ2-2,TRBD2,CSALGLAGASNTGELFF,TGCAGTGCTCTTGGACTAGCGGGGGCCTCGAACACCGGGGAGCTGTTTTTT
many,TRBV7-6,TRBJ2-3,TRBD1,CASSLGGTGFGPDTQYF,TGTGCCAGCAGCTTAGGTGGGACAGGGTTTGGTCCAGATACGCAGTATTTT
many,TRBV20-1,TRBJ2-1,TRBD2,CSARVLAGGSEQFF,TGCAGTGCTAGAGTACTAGCGGGAGGCAGTGAGCAGTTCTTC
many,TRBV5-8,TRBJ2-1,TRBD2,CASSLVAGSSYNEQFF,TGTGCCAGCAGCTTGGTAGCGGGGAGCTCCTACAATGAGCAGTTCTTC
many,TRBV18,TRBJ1-4,NA,CASSPAVTTNEKLFF,TGTGCCAGCTCACCGGCCGTTACAACTAATGAAAAACTGTTTTTT
few,TRBV7-2,TRBJ2-1,TRBD1,CASSTTGTGSRNEQFF,TGTGCCAGCAGCACAACCGGGACAGGGTCGCGCAATGAGCAGTTCTTC
NA,TRBV20-1,TRBJ2-7,TRBD1,CSAWTGEHEQYF,TGCAGTGCTTGGACAGGGGAACACGAGCAGTACTTC
NA,TRBV20-1,TRBJ2-5,TRBD1,CSVIHGQGRETQYF,TGCAGTGTTATCCATGGACAGGGACGAGAGACCCAGTACTTC
many,TRBV6-9,TRBJ2-2,NA,CASSYSGDTWPGELFF,TGTGCCAGCAGTTACTCTGGGGATACCTGGCCCGGGGAGCTGTTTTTT
many,TRBV24-1,TRBJ1-5,NA,CATSDSLDSFNQPQHF,TGTGCCACCAGTGATTCCTTGGACAGTTTCAATCAGCCCCAGCATTTT
many,TRBV19,TRBJ1-6,NA,CASSISRARPPLHF,TGTGCCAGTAGTATCAGCAGGGCCCGGCCACCCCTCCACTTT
many,TRBV2,TRBJ1-1,NA,CASAQTESNTEAFF,TGTGCCAGCGCACAGACTGAGTCGAACACTGAAGCTTTCTTT
medium-sized,TRBV5-1,TRBJ2-3,NA,CASSLTDTQYF,TGTGCCAGCAGCTTAACAGATACGCAGTATTTT
many,TRBV12-3/TRBV12-4,TRBJ2-1,NA,CASRPPLWDGSSYNEQFF,TGTGCCAGCAGACCCCCTCTTTGGGATGGAAGCTCCTACAATGAGCAGTTCTTC
NA,TRBV20-1,TRBJ2-1,TRBD1,CSARRGQGVSYNEQFF,TGCAGTGCTAGACGGGGACAGGGAGTATCCTACAATGAGCAGTTCTTC
NA,TRBV28,TRBJ2-1,TRBD2,CASPTGTSGSWYNEQFF,TGTGCCAGCCCCACCGGGACTAGCGGGAGTTGGTACAATGAGCAGTTCTTC
NA,TRBV9,TRBJ2-5,TRBD1,CASVITGTGKETQYF,TGTGCCAGCGTCATAACCGGGACAGGGAAAGAGACCCAGTACTTC